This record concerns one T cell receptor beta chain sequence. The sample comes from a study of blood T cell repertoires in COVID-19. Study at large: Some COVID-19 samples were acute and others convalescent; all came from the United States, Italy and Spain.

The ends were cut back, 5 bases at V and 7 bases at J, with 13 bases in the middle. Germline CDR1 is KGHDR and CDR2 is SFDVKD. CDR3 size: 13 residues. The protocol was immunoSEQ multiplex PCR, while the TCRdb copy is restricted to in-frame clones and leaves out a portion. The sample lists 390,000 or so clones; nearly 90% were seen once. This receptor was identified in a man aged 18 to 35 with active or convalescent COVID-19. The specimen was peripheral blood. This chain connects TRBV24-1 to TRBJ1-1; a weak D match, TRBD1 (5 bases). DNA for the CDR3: TGTGCCACCAGTGCTAGGGGCCTAGGTGAAGCTTTCTTT. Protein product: CATSARGLGEAFF.